The 29 T cell receptor beta chains below come from one sample, sequenced in a study of CD8+CD57+ T cells in acquired aplastic anemia. The use of genomic DNA as template underpinned the TCR beta VDJ and CDR3 profiling. TCRdb re-derived calls from the reads in MiXCR, one entry per CDR3 protein. This table holds about 180,000 distinct CDR3 sequences, less than 60% found once. Previously, flow cytometry had revealed CD8+CD57+ cell expansion in the patients chosen for sequencing. The sample taken for sequencing was sorted CD4+, CD8+, or CD8+CD57+ T cells (not recorded which) from PBMCs. These receptors were taken from a human donor with aplastic anemia.

This clonotype was detected ten times or more. The V gene is TRBV6-1, the J gene TRBJ1-6, with D possibly matching TRBD1 (5 bases). The CDR3 totals 13 residues. V was pared by 3 bases and J by 10 bases, with 10 bases between. Germline V gives CDR1 MNHNS, CDR2 SASEGT. CDR3 in amino acids: CASSEQGRSPLHF. CDR3 nucleotide sequence: TGTGCCAGCAGTGAGCAGGGTCGGTCACCCCTCCACTTT.

The V and J genes are TRBV12-3 or TRBV12-4 and TRBJ2-7; a possible D gene is TRBD1 (6 bases). CDR3 length: 13 amino acids. The V end lost 5 bases, the J end lost 4 bases, and 12 bases lay between the germline ends. This chain's CDR3 is CASSRDMLYEQYF. For the CDR3, the DNA is TGTGCCAGCAGTCGGGACATGTTGTACGAGCAGTACTTC.

This clonotype was seen only once. V usage is TRBV11-2 and J usage is TRBJ1-2, with D unresolved. CDR3 length equals 13 residues. Germline V lookup: CDR1 SGHAT, CDR2 FQNNGV. V gave up 1 base and J gave up 3 bases, with 6 bases separating them. CDR3 nucleotides: TGTGCCAGCAGCTTAGCCGGTTACTATGGCTACACCTTC. The encoded protein is CASSLAGYYGYTF. Full variable domain (outside the CDR3, taken from reference TRBV11-2 and TRBJ1-2): EAGVAQSPRYKIIEKRQSVAFWCNPISGHATLYWYQQILGQGPKLLIQFQNNGVVDDSQLPKDRFSAERLKGVDSTLKIQPAKLEDSAVYLCASSLAGYYGYTFGSGTRLTVV.

This clonotype was detected ten times or more. The chain carries TRBV20-1 and TRBJ2-2; D might be TRBD2 (6 bases). With 1 base removed from V and 7 bases from J, the gap between germline ends came to 13 bases. This CDR3 spans 14 amino acids. CDR1 is DFQATT, CDR2 SNEGSKA, per germline (reference sequence). In DNA, the CDR3 is TGCAGTGCTAGAGGGGTTAGCGGCAACGGGGAGCTGTTTTTT. It codes for CSARGVSGNGELFF.

The gene calls are TRBV6-1 and TRBJ1-2, with D possibly matching TRBD1 (6 bases). Trimming took off 7 bases at V and 7 bases at J, with 25 bases between the two ends. CDR1 and CDR2 from the germline V gene are MNHNS and SASEGT. The CDR3 is 16 residues long. DNA of the CDR3: TGTGCCAGCACCCCCCCCCGGGGCGGGGGGCAAGGTGGCTACACCTTC. Its translation: CASTPPRGGGQGGYTF.

This clonotype was observed many times. V and J are TRBV6-1 and TRBJ1-2; weak D call: TRBD1 (6 bases). Trimming took 7 bases from V and 0 from J, leaving 15 bases between them. Germline values: CDR1 MNHNS, CDR2 SASEGT. This CDR3 has 15 amino acids. CDR3 in DNA: TGTGCCAGCATTACAGGGAGGACCTCTAACTATGGCTACACCTTC. Protein sequence: CASITGRTSNYGYTF.

This chain uses TRBV12-3 or TRBV12-4 with TRBJ2-5; D is perhaps TRBD1 (6 bases). The V end lost 10 bases, the J end lost 3 bases, and 15 bases lay between the germline ends. There are 13 residues in the CDR3. DNA of the CDR3: TGTGCCACTATGGACAGAGAGGAAGAGACCCAGTACTTC. This gives the protein CATMDREEETQYF.

This clonotype was observed many times. The rearrangement joins TRBV19 to TRBJ1-1; no clear D. The CDR3 spans 11 residues. Germline assignment: CDR1 LNHDA and CDR2 SQIVND (reference sequence). The CDR3 nucleotides are TGTGCTTGTCGGCAGACAACTGAAGCTTTCTTT. Its protein product is CACRQTTEAFF.

Regarding this clonotype: A much more abundant neighbour one base away suggests this may be a read error. The chain uses TRBV18 and TRBJ2-3, with D unresolved. CDR1 and CDR2 (germline): KGHSH, LQKENI. The CDR3 contains 11 residues. CDR3 in DNA: TGTGTCAGCTCACCAGCAGATACGCAGTATTTT. It encodes CVSSPADTQYF.

This chain uses TRBV7-3 with TRBJ1-1; D is uncertain. CDR1 is SGHTA, CDR2 FQGTGA, per germline. Trimming left V 4 bases short and J 1 base short, with 7 bases between. The CDR3 covers 13 residues. CDR3 in amino acids: CASSSSGNTEAFF. The CDR3 coding sequence is TGTGCCAGCAGCTCATCAGGGAACACTGAAGCTTTCTTT.

Written as DNA, the CDR3 is TGTGCCAGCAGTATCCTTTCCGGAGGGGGTAATGAGCAGTTCTTC. Residues: CASSILSGGGNEQFF. The chain is built from TRBV6-1 and TRBJ2-1; the D gene could be TRBD1 or TRBD2 (6 bases each). V was pared by 5 bases and J by 7 bases, with 18 bases between. CDR1 is MNHNS and CDR2 is SASEGT in the germline V gene. The CDR3 totals 15 residues.

The chain combines TRBV7-8 with TRBJ2-7, with D unclear. V shed 6 bases and J shed 2 bases, with 11 bases lying between them. The CDR3 is 13 amino acids. From germline, CDR1 is SGHVS and CDR2 FQNEAQ. Written as DNA, the CDR3 is TGTGCCAGCAGTATTGACGGGCCCTACGAGCAGTACTTC. This sequence encodes CASSIDGPYEQYF. Full variable domain (remainder filled in from reference TRBV7-8 and TRBJ2-7): GAGVSQSPRYKVAKRGQDVALRCDPISGHVSLFWYQQALGQGPEFLTYFQNEAQLDKSGLPSDRFFAERPEGSVSTLKIQRTQQEDSAVYLCASSIDGPYEQYFGPGTRLTVT.

This chain joins TRBV12-3 or TRBV12-4 and TRBJ1-2, with D uncertain. The CDR3 has 12 residues. V lost 6 bases and J 0 bases, leaving 5 bases between the germline ends. The CDR3 here is CASSRTNYGYTF. The CDR3 nucleotides are TGTGCCAGCAGCAGAACTAACTATGGCTACACCTTC.

There are a few counts of this clonotype. The V and J genes are TRBV3-1 and TRBJ1-3; the D gene is possibly TRBD1 (6 bases). The germline V gene encodes CDR1 LGHDT and CDR2 YNNKEL (reference sequence). Between the trimmed V and J ends, which lost 3 bases and 2 bases, there was a span of 11 bases. CDR3 length: 15 residues. The CDR3 sequence is CASSQGAQAGNTIYF. In DNA form, the CDR3 reads TGTGCCAGCAGCCAGGGGGCGCAAGCTGGAAACACCATATATTTT. Full variable domain (rest looked up from reference TRBV3-1 and TRBJ1-3): DTAVSQTPKYLVTQMGNDKSIKCEQNLGHDTMYWYKQDSKKFLKIMFSYNNKELIINETVPNRFSPKSPDKAHLNLHINSLELGDSAVYFCASSQGAQAGNTIYFGEGSWLTVV.

The V gene is TRBV5-4, the J gene TRBJ1-4, with a possible D match to TRBD1 (5 bases). CDR1 and CDR2 from the germline V gene are SGHNT and YYREEE (reference sequence). The CDR3 covers 15 residues. The V end was cut by 4 bases, the J end by 2 bases, with 12 bases between. The CDR3 sequence is CASSPSGTTNEKLFF. CDR3 DNA: TGTGCCAGCAGCCCATCAGGGACTACTAATGAAAAACTGTTTTTT.

Turning to this clonotype: One junction end does not reproduce the germline sequence, and a read error may be involved. This sequence joins TRBV4-2 and TRBJ2-1; TRBD1 agrees at 8 bases. The CDR3 length is 15 residues. Germline V gene lookup returns CDR1 LGHNA and CDR2 YNFKEQ. DNA for the CDR3: TGTGCCAGCGGCCAAAGACAGGGGAACTACAATGAGCAGTTTTTC. Protein sequence: CASGQRQGNYNEQFF.

The table lists this clonotype with a few counts. The rearrangement joins TRBV28 to TRBJ2-7, with D maybe TRBD2 (5 bases). The CDR3 totals 15 residues. The V and J ends lost 1 base and 4 bases respectively, with 14 bases between them. Germline V lookup: CDR1 MDHEN, CDR2 SYDVKM. CDR3 nucleotides: TGTGCCAGCAGTTTATTAGGGTCAAGGACTTACGAGCAGTACTTC. This encodes CASSLLGSRTYEQYF.

This sequence joins TRBV24-1 and TRBJ2-5; no clear D. Looked up from germline, CDR1 is KGHDR and CDR2 is SFDVKD. V was cut by 4 bases and J by 8 bases, with 13 bases left in between. CDR3 length: 13 residues. In nucleotides, the CDR3 is TGTGCCACCAGTGACCCTGGCCTTGGCACCCAGTACTTC. Translating it yields CATSDPGLGTQYF.

This clonotype was seen many times. The chain recombines TRBV10-3 with TRBJ1-2; D unclear. CDR1 and CDR2 from the germline V gene are ENHRY and SYGVKD. The CDR3 contains 12 residues. Between the trimmed V and J ends, which lost 3 bases and 6 bases, there was a span of 8 bases. CDR3 DNA: TGTGCCATCAGTGACTATGCTAATGGCTACACCTTC. Encoded protein: CAISDYANGYTF.

Ten or more counts support this clonotype. The chain couples TRBV19 to TRBJ1-2; D possibly corresponds to TRBD1 (5 bases). CDR1 LNHDA and CDR2 SQIVND come from the germline V gene (reference sequence). Between the trimmed V and J ends, which lost 7 bases and 8 bases, there was a span of 14 bases. The CDR3 sequence is 12 residues long. This CDR3 is CASTAFRTGYTF. The CDR3, as DNA: TGTGCCAGTACCGCCTTCAGGACAGGCTACACCTTC.

Here the CDR3 reads CAIQGQGNNSPLHF. As DNA, the CDR3 is TGTGCCATCCAGGGGCAGGGCAACAATTCACCCCTCCACTTT. The rearrangement links TRBV10-3 to TRBJ1-6; weak D call: TRBD1 (6 bases). CDR3 length: 14 residues. The germline V and J ends were trimmed by 8 bases and 7 bases, with 15 bases remaining between them. In germline, CDR1 is ENHRY, CDR2 SYGVKD.

The rearrangement links TRBV6-1 to TRBJ2-3; D is possibly TRBD2 (5 bases). This CDR3 is 12 amino acids long. Trimming left V 7 bases short and J 6 bases short, with 11 bases between. Germline V CDR1 and CDR2: MNHNS, SASEGT. The CDR3 DNA sequence: TGTGCCAGCACCGACGGGGTGGATACGCAGTATTTT. Translated, it gives CASTDGVDTQYF.

The chain employs TRBV2 and TRBJ2-1; 10 nucleotides line up with TRBD2. Germline V CDR1 and CDR2: SNHLY, FYNNEI. V dropped 3 bases and J dropped 9; count of bases not matched to a gene: 5. This CDR3 has 14 amino acids. The DNA of the CDR3 is TGTGCCAGCAGTGAGAGCGGGGGGGCAGCTGAGCAGTTCTTC. This translates into CASSESGGAAEQFF.

There are many counts of this clonotype. The rearrangement uses TRBV7-9 and TRBJ2-7; no firm D call. V lost 4 bases and J lost 1, with 5 bases in between. Germline V gives CDR1 SEHNR, CDR2 FQNEAQ (reference sequence). The CDR3 covers 12 residues. CDR3 bases: TGTGCCAGCAGCTCGGTTTCCTACGAGCAGTACTTC. It is translated as CASSSVSYEQYF.

This clonotype has at least ten counts. The chain has TRBV19 and TRBJ1-5; D might be TRBD1 (6 bases). Germline CDR1 LNHDA, CDR2 SQIVND (reference sequence). Trimming removed 3 bases from V and 1 base from J, with 16 bases in between. There are 17 residues in the CDR3. This CDR3 is CASSIDRTSLSNQPQHF. The CDR3 DNA is TGTGCCAGTAGTATTGACAGGACGTCGTTGAGCAATCAGCCCCAGCATTTT.

There are many counts of this clonotype. The chain links TRBV6-1 to TRBJ1-1; D unclear. V was trimmed by 4 bases and J by 2 bases, leaving 8 bases between them. This CDR3 spans 13 amino acids. Per germline, CDR1 MNHNS and CDR2 SASEGT. The CDR3 here is CASSGFINTEAFF. The CDR3, as DNA: TGTGCCAGCAGTGGATTCATTAACACTGAAGCTTTCTTT.

The V and J genes are TRBV11-2 and TRBJ1-5; TRBD1 matches 12 bases. The trim removed 4 bases at V and 1 base at J, leaving 11 bases unmatched. The CDR3 runs 19 residues. Germline CDR1 and CDR2: SGHAT and FQNNGV. This CDR3 is CASSSLRGQGAGSNQPQHF. The CDR3 DNA sequence: TGTGCCAGCAGCTCCCTTCGGGGACAGGGGGCAGGAAGCAATCAGCCCCAGCATTTT.

The chain employs TRBV19 and TRBJ2-7; 7 bases align to TRBD2. With V trimmed by 5 bases and J by 2 bases, 9 bases remained unmatched. Per the germline V gene, CDR1 is LNHDA and CDR2 is SQIVND (reference sequence). The CDR3 spans 15 residues. The CDR3 DNA sequence: TGTGCCAGTAGTGAGGAGCGACTAGCACCCTACGAGCAGTACTTC. Translation: CASSEERLAPYEQYF.

The genes are TRBV10-3 and TRBJ1-2; no reliable D call. V dropped 6 bases and J dropped 3 bases, with 14 bases sitting between them. This CDR3 has 14 residues. Per germline, CDR1 ENHRY and CDR2 SYGVKD. CDR3 region: CAISAPGEDYGYTF. The CDR3, as DNA: TGTGCCATCAGCGCCCCCGGGGAAGACTATGGCTACACCTTC.